The entry that follows covers one T cell receptor beta chain sequence. The CDR3 runs 17 residues. Germline values: CDR1 SGHDN, CDR2 FVKESK. Trimming left V 1 base short and J 1 base short, with 16 bases between. The data are from a study of blood T cell repertoires in COVID-19. Study background: The United States, Italy and Spain supplied acute and convalescent COVID-19 samples. Sources were T cells, B-cell-depleted T cells, or PBMCs; the material itself was cDNA or gDNA.

Per the original data handling: Amplifying reference gene primers gave estimates of nucleated cell counts. Using immunoSEQ multiplex PCR, the repertoire was profiled, and TCRdb retains in-frame clones only, with some absent. V, J and clone size are those of that table, while D and trimming were read from the DNA. The sample records about 88,000 clones, over 90% being singletons. This sequence joins TRBV14 and TRBJ2-5; the D gene is possibly TRBD1 (7 bases). The receptor was isolated from a man between 60 and 75 years old with acute or convalescent COVID-19. The sequenced material came from peripheral blood. The CDR3, as DNA: TGTGCCAGCAGCCAAGGGTTGGCGGGACAGCTCCAAGAGACCCAGTACTTC. The encoded protein is CASSQGLAGQLQETQYF.